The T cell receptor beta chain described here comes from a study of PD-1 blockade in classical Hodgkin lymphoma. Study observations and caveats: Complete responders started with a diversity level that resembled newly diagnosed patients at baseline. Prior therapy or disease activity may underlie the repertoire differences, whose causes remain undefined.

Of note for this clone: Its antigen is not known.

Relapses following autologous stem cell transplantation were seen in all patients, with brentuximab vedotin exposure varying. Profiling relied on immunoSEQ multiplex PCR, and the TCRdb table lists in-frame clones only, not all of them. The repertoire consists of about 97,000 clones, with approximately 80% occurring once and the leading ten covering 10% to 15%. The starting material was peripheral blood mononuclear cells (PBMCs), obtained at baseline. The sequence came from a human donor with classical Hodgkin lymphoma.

As DNA, the CDR3 is TGTGCCATCACTGGACAGGGAGAGTCGGAGCAGTACTTC. Amino acids: CAITGQGESEQYF. The rearrangement uses TRBV10-3 and TRBJ2-7; TRBD1 aligns across 8 bases. Losses at the gene ends were 7 bases for V and 7 bases for J; bases not matched to a gene: 9. The germline V gene encodes CDR1 ENHRY and CDR2 SYGVKD. CDR3 size: 13 residues.